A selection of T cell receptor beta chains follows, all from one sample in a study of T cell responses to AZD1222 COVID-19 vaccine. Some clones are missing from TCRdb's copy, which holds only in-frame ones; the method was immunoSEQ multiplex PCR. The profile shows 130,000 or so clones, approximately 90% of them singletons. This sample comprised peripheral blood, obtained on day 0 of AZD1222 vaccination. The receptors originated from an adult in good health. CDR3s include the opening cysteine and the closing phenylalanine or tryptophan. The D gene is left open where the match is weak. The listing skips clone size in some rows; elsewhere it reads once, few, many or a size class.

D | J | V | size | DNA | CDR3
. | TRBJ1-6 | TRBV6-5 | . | TGTGCCAGCAGTTACGTTGGACGGTTCAATTCACCCCTCCACTTT | CASSYVGRFNSPLHF
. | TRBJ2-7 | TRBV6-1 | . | TGTGCCAGCAGTGAAGGAGCGGCAGAACACTACGAGCAGTACTTC | CASSEGAAEHYEQYF
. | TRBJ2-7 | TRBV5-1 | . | TGCGCCAGCAGCTTGGAGACAGGATACGAGCAGTACTTC | CASSLETGYEQYF
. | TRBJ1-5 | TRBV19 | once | TGTGCCAGTAGTATCGTGAGAGACAATCAGCCCCAGCATTTT | CASSIVRDNQPQHF
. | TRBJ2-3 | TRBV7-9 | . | TGTGCCAGCAGCTTAGGGCAGTTAAGCACAGATACGCAGTATTTT | CASSLGQLSTDTQYF
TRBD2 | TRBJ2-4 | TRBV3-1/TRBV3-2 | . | TGTGCCAGCAGCCAAGGCACTAGCGGGAGGGGAGACAAAAACATTCAGTACTTC | CASSQGTSGRGDKNIQYF
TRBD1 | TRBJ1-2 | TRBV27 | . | TGTGCCAGCAGTTCCGGACAGGGGGGCTATGGCTACACCTTC | CASSSGQGGYGYTF
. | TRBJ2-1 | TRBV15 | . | TGTGCCACCAGCAGAGGAGGAGTCCTCAATGAGCAGTTCTTC | CATSRGGVLNEQFF
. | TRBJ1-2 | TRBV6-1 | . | TGTGCCAGCAGTGAAGCTTGGGGCGCCTCTGGCTACACCTTC | CASSEAWGASGYTF
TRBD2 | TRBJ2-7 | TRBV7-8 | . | TGTGCCAGCGGGCTTCCCGGGGGGGCCGGCTCCTACGAGCAGTACTTC | CASGLPGGAGSYEQYF
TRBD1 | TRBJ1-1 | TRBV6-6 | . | TGTGCCAGCAGCACCACAGGGGGCCGGAACACTGAAGCTTTCTTT | CASSTTGGRNTEAFF
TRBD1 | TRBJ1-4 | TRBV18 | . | TGTGCCAGCTCACCTCGGGACAGGCAACTCGGTAATGAAAAACTGTTTTTT | CASSPRDRQLGNEKLFF
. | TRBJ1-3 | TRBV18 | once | TGTGCCAGCTCACCACGCCAGCTCGCTGGAAACACCATATATTTT | CASSPRQLAGNTIYF
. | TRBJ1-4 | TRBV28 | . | TGTGCCAGCAGTCGGGCAGCTGTTAATGAAAAACTGTTTTTT | CASSRAAVNEKLFF
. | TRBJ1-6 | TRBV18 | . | TGTGCCAGCTCACCCGAGGCCTCCTATAATTCACCCCTCCACTTT | CASSPEASYNSPLHF
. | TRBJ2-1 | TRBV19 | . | TGTGCCAGTAGTATAGTAACAGGGCAGTCCTACAATGAGCAGTTCTTC | CASSIVTGQSYNEQFF
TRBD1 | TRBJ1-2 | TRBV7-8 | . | TGTGCCAGCAGCTTAGGGGACAGGGTGGGAGGCTACACCTTC | CASSLGDRVGGYTF
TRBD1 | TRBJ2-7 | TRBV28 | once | TGTGCCAGCAGTACAGGGGGAGGATGGGAGCAGTACTTC | CASSTGGGWEQYF
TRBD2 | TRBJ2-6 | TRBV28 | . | TGTGCCAGCAGGATAGGACTAGCAGGGGCCAACGTCCTGACTTTC | CASRIGLAGANVLTF
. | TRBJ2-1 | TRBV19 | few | TGTGCCAGTAGTCCCCCTGAGGTTGATGAGCAGTTCTTC | CASSPPEVDEQFF
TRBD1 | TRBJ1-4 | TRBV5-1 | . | TGCGCCAGCAGCCCCGGGACAGGGGGCCTTGAACTGTTTTTT | CASSPGTGGLELFF
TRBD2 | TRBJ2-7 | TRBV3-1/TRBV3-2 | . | TGTGCCAGCAGCCAATCCGGGAGGGGGGAGCAGTACTTC | CASSQSGRGEQYF
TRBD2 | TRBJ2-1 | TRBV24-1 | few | TGTGCCACCAGTGGGATCGGCGGGAGTCAATACAATGAGCAGTTCTTC | CATSGIGGSQYNEQFF
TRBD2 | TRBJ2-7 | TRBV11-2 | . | TGTGCCAGCAGCTTGGGACTAGCGGCTTACGAGCAGTACTTC | CASSLGLAAYEQYF
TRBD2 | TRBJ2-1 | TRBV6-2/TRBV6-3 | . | TGTGCCAGCAGTCCGGGACTAGCGGGCTACAATGAGCAGTTCTTC | CASSPGLAGYNEQFF
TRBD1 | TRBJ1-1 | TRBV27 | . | TGTGCCAGCAGTTCTTTACCGGAGACAGGGAGGACTGAAGCTTTCTTT | CASSSLPETGRTEAFF
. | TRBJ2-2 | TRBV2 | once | TGTGCCAGCAGTGAAAGGGTCGCTAGCGACACCGGGGAGCTGTTTTTT | CASSERVASDTGELFF
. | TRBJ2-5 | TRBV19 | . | TGTGCCAGTAGTTTCACAGGGTTAGACCAAGAGACCCAGTACTTC | CASSFTGLDQETQYF
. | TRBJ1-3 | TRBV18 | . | TGTGCCAGCTCACCGGGACACCGAAATGGAAACACCATATATTTT | CASSPGHRNGNTIYF